Shown below are 15 T cell receptor beta chains from a single sample sequenced in a study of cytomegalovirus exposure and HLA in healthy donors. Vbeta (60) and Jbeta (13) primers were used in the PCR. Here immunoSEQ multiplex PCR was the method, and the copy in TCRdb shows in-frame clones only, minus some. Of 90,000 to 150,000 clones listed, roughly 72% are singletons. What was sequenced was PBMCs. These receptors all come from a woman in her 50s in good health and CMV-seropositive.

CDR3 loop: CASSYDRRSYEQYF. The DNA of the CDR3 is TGTGCCAGCAGTTACGACAGGAGGTCCTACGAGCAGTACTTC. This chain uses TRBV6-5 with TRBJ2-7, with D tentatively TRBD1 (6 bases). Germline V gene data show CDR1 as MNHEY and CDR2 as SVGAGI. Trimming left V 2 bases short and J 1 base short, with 9 bases between. The CDR3 is 14 amino acids.

This chain joins TRBV6-5 and TRBJ2-7, with D maybe TRBD1 (5 bases). V was clipped by 2 bases and J by 7 bases, with 18 bases between them. CDR3 length: 15 amino acids. Germline-derived CDR1 and CDR2 are MNHEY and SVGAGI. The DNA for the CDR3 is TGTGCCAGCAGTTACCGAATAGTAGGGGCGGCGGAGCAGTACTTC. Translation gives CASSYRIVGAAEQYF.

This clone was seen more than once but under ten times. J is TRBJ2-1 and V is TRBV27; TRBD2 matches at 7 bases. The CDR3 contains 15 residues. Trimming at V came to 4 bases and at J to 2 bases, leaving 5 bases not matched to a gene. Per germline, CDR1 MNHEY and CDR2 SMNVEV (reference sequence). The CDR3 DNA is TGTGCCAGCAGTTCGCCACGGGAGGCCTACAATGAGCAGTTCTTC. Amino acid sequence: CASSSPREAYNEQFF.

The chain uses TRBV25-1 and TRBJ2-3; the match to TRBD2 covers 9 bases. Unmatched junction bases numbered 1, after V lost 3 bases and J lost 3 bases. Germline CDR1 reads MGHDK; CDR2 reads SYGVNS. The CDR3 has 14 residues. DNA of the CDR3: TGTGCCAGCAGTGATGCGGGAGGGACAGATACGCAGTATTTT. Its protein product is CASSDAGGTDTQYF.

V and J are TRBV6-4 and TRBJ1-1, with 7 bases lining up with TRBD1. Germline V gene lookup returns CDR1 MRHNA and CDR2 SNTAGT. This CDR3 contains 14 residues. V gave up 6 bases and J gave up 6 bases; unmatched junction bases: 10. The CDR3 loop is CASSKTGSSAEAFF. The DNA for the CDR3 is TGTGCCAGCAGCAAGACAGGGTCGAGCGCTGAAGCTTTCTTT.

This clone was recorded only once. Other DNA sequences in this sample translate to the same CDR3. The chain carries TRBV7-2 and TRBJ2-2; 8 bases are a match to TRBD1. The CDR3 has 16 amino acids. V shed 3 bases, J shed 2 bases, and the junction held 5 bases outside the gene matches. Germline CDR1 SGHTA, CDR2 FQGNSA. In nucleotides, the CDR3 is TGTGCCAGCAGCTTGGTAGGGACAGGCAACACCGGGGAGCTGTTTTTT. This translates into CASSLVGTGNTGELFF.

V gene TRBV4-3 combines with J gene TRBJ1-3; no clear D gene. The V end lost 6 bases, the J end lost 0 bases, and 12 bases lay between the germline ends. Germline assignment: CDR1 LGHNA and CDR2 YSLEER. The CDR3 is 15 amino acids. This CDR3 is CASSPGTSSGNTIYF. As DNA, the CDR3 is TGCGCCAGCAGTCCGGGTACCTCCTCTGGAAACACCATATATTTT.

The rearrangement uses TRBV19 and TRBJ1-5; TRBD1 is a possible D gene (5 bases). Germline loops: CDR1 LNHDA, CDR2 SQIVND (reference sequence). The CDR3 totals 15 residues. Trimming shortened V by 4 bases and J by 1 base, and 11 bases separated the two germline ends. CDR3 in amino acids: CASSTGGGSNQPQHF. CDR3 nucleotide sequence: TGTGCCAGTAGTACCGGGGGGGGAAGCAATCAGCCCCAGCATTTT.

The chain joins TRBV28 to TRBJ1-1, with D maybe TRBD1 (6 bases). The CDR3 extends over 12 amino acids. Germline CDR1 and CDR2: MDHEN and SYDVKM. V was clipped by 5 bases and J by 6 bases, with 10 bases between them. The CDR3 DNA reads TGTGCCAGCAGTCTACAGGGTCCTGAAGCTTTCTTT. As protein: CASSLQGPEAFF.

V and J are TRBV9 and TRBJ1-2; TRBD1 aligns across 8 bases. V trimming: 0 bases; J trimming: 8 bases; junction bases outside the gene matches: 12. The CDR3 has 16 amino acids. Per the germline V gene, CDR1 is SGDLS and CDR2 is YYNGEE. The CDR3 sequence is CASSVEQGEWGNGYTF. CDR3 bases: TGTGCCAGCAGCGTAGAACAGGGGGAATGGGGCAACGGCTACACCTTC.

The V and J genes are TRBV29-1 and TRBJ2-1, with TRBD2 matching 12 bases. From germline, CDR1 is SQVTM and CDR2 ANQGSEA. The CDR3 is 14 residues long. The V and J ends lost 4 bases and 10 bases, in that order; junction bases with no gene match: 8. CDR3: CSVGGLAGGREQFF. The CDR3, as DNA: TGCAGCGTTGGAGGGCTAGCGGGAGGGCGGGAGCAGTTCTTC.

The V call is TRBV5-1, the J call TRBJ2-7, with 7 bases fitting TRBD1. The V gene end was trimmed by 7 bases and the J gene end by 3 bases; junction bases not matched to a gene: 10. In germline, CDR1 is SGHRS, CDR2 YFSETQ. This CDR3 is 14 amino acids long. In DNA, the CDR3 is TGCGCCAGCCGCGCGCCTGACAGGGACTACGAGCAGTACTTC. Protein: CASRAPDRDYEQYF.

The gene calls are TRBV7-2 and TRBJ1-6; 7 bases are shared with TRBD1. V was clipped by 5 bases and J by 13 bases; unmatched bases: 8. This CDR3 comprises 13 residues. Germline loops: CDR1 SGHTA, CDR2 FQGNSA. The CDR3 spells CASSSRTGGPLHF. CDR3 DNA sequence: TGTGCCAGCAGCAGCCGGACAGGTGGCCCCCTCCACTTT.

The chain joins TRBV5-1 to TRBJ2-2; TRBD1 aligns across 9 bases. Germline V CDR1 and CDR2: SGHRS, YFSETQ. J gave up 3 bases and V 1 base, and 1 base lay outside the gene matches. This CDR3 comprises 15 residues. CDR3 residues: CASSLRTGDTGELFF. CDR3 in DNA: TGCGCCAGCAGCTTGAGGACAGGGGACACCGGGGAGCTGTTTTTT.

This sequence joins TRBV2 and TRBJ1-4; 8 bases are a match to TRBD1. J was trimmed by 8 bases and V by 8 bases; bases with no gene match: 7. This CDR3 comprises 13 residues. The germline V gene has CDR1 SNHLY and CDR2 FYNNEI. CDR3 DNA sequence: TGTGCCAGCGGGCAGGGGGCACGAGAAAAACTGTTTTTT. This codes for CASGQGAREKLFF.